Described below is a single T cell receptor (beta chain) sequence and its context. The entry originates in a study of cytomegalovirus exposure and HLA in healthy donors. Overall study: There were fewer than 130 million unique TCR beta sequences, drawn from 150 million to 200 million T cells, in an earlier analysis.

CDR1 is SGHRS and CDR2 is YFSETQ in the germline V gene. CDR3 size: 15 residues. V lost 1 base to trimming and J lost 8 bases, with 16 bases between them. Vbeta (60) and Jbeta (13) primers were used in the PCR. The assay was immunoSEQ multiplex PCR, and TCRdb's table has in-frame clones only and misses some. The data show about 180,000 clones, more than 80% seen once. V is TRBV5-1 and J is TRBJ2-1; a weak D match, TRBD1 (6 bases). This clonotype was obtained from a woman aged 18-29 years in good health and CMV-seropositive. Sequencing was carried out using PBMCs. The CDR3 spells CASSLLQGIEYEQFF. The DNA of the CDR3 is TGCGCCAGCAGCTTGTTACAGGGTATCGAGTATGAGCAGTTCTTC.